This passage covers 31 T cell receptor beta chains from one sample sequenced in a study of tumor and adjacent non-tumor tissue in lung cancer. Three rounds of nested PCR, following a modified ARM-PCR protocol, produced the TCRbeta library. TCRdb re-derived calls from the multiplex PCR reads in MiXCR, one entry per CDR3 protein. The sample has 75,000 to 80,000 distinct CDR3 sequences, around 80% seen once. This sample's RNA came from whole unsorted tissue. Sequences were obtained from lung tumor tissue. These receptors came from a woman aged 50 to 60 with non-small cell lung cancer.

In its sample, this clonotype ranks as medium-sized (0.01 to 0.1%). This sequence joins TRBV6-2 or TRBV6-3 and TRBJ2-4; no clear D. Germline CDR1 MNHEY, CDR2 SVGEGT. V dropped 0 bases and J dropped 7 bases, with 7 bases sitting between them. The CDR3 sequence is 13 residues long. CDR3 protein: CASSYSSPNIQYF. The CDR3, as DNA: TGTGCCAGCAGTTACTCTAGTCCGAACATTCAGTACTTC.

Comments on this clonotype: This CDR3 is missing its conserved last phenylalanine or tryptophan, likely due to a read error. V gene TRBV10-3 combines with J gene TRBJ2-2, with 12 bases that match TRBD2. The CDR3 contains 17 residues. In germline, CDR1 is ENHRY, CDR2 SYGVKD. The chain's CDR3 is CAIAQRLAGADTGELFS. The CDR3 DNA reads as TGTGCCATCGCCCAGAGACTAGCGGGGGCAGACACGGGGGAACTGTTTTCT.

For this clonotype: One junction end disagrees with the germline gene, perhaps due to a read error. J is TRBJ2-1 and V is TRBV11-2; D might be TRBD1 or TRBD2, each matching 5 bases. CDR3 size: 17 residues. From germline, CDR1 is SGHAT and CDR2 FQNNGV. The CDR3 reads CASSPEDGGSSYNEQFF. In nucleotides, the CDR3 is TGTGCCAGCAGCCCAGAGGATGGGGGAAGCTCCTACAACGAGCAGTTCTTC.

As for this clonotype: Germline and junction disagree at one end, which may indicate a read error. The chain joins TRBV5-6 to TRBJ1-3; possibly TRBD1 for D (5 bases). Germline V gene data show CDR1 as SGHDT and CDR2 as YYEEEE. There are 15 residues in the CDR3. In DNA form, the CDR3 reads TGTGCCAGCAGCTTAGCACCGACAGCTGGAAACACCGTATATTTT. Protein: CASSLAPTAGNTVYF.

Details on this clonotype: The junction differs from germline at one of its ends, possibly a read error. The chain employs TRBV19 and TRBJ2-6; no definite D call. CDR1 and CDR2 from the germline V gene are LNHDA and SQIVND (reference sequence). CDR3 length: 15 residues. The CDR3 DNA follows: TGTGCCAGAAGTACAGAGCTCTCTGGGGCCAACGTCCTGACTTTC. It codes for CARSTELSGANVLTF.

Of note for this clonotype: The missing conserved phenylalanine or tryptophan at the end of this CDR3 makes a read error likely. The genes are TRBV29-1 and TRBJ1-3; D ambiguous. Germline V gives CDR1 SQVTM, CDR2 ANQGSEA. This CDR3 has 13 residues. CDR3 residues: CSVWSDSGDTIYL. CDR3 nucleotide sequence: TGCAGCGTCTGGAGTGACTCTGGAGACACCATATATCTT.

Regarding this clonotype: Germline and junction disagree at one end, which may indicate a read error. The chain carries TRBV6-1 and TRBJ1-5; a possible D gene is TRBD1 (5 bases). Germline CDR1 MNHNS, CDR2 SASEGT. This CDR3 contains 14 residues. CDR3 in DNA: TGTGCCAACAGTGTTGTGGGGCACAATCAGCCCCAGCATTTT. Encoded protein: CANSVVGHNQPQHF.

This sequence joins TRBV6-2 or TRBV6-3 and TRBJ2-5; D is uncertain. Germline V gene lookup returns CDR1 MNHEY and CDR2 SVGEGT. Trimming removed 8 bases at V and 3 bases at J, with 10 bases between. The CDR3 consists of 12 residues. For the CDR3, the DNA is TGTGCCAGCGGCTATGTGGAAGAGACCCAGTACTTC. Amino acids: CASGYVEETQYF.

This clonotype was recorded once. Likely a read error: the CDR3 ends without its conserved phenylalanine or tryptophan. The DNA is omitted, as the CDR3 cannot be located on it reliably, and the CDR3 follows TCRdb's listing. V usage is TRBV28 and J usage is TRBJ2-7; the table names TRBD1, a call not compared with the DNA. Germline values: CDR1 MDHEN, CDR2 SYDVKM. The CDR3 has 12 residues if both end residues are counted. This CDR3 is CASSLRVSGQCL.

Concerning this clonotype: The conserved closing phenylalanine or tryptophan is absent in this CDR3, likely reflecting a read error. V and J are TRBV11-2 and TRBJ1-5; D is undetermined. Germline V gene data show CDR1 as SGHAT and CDR2 as FQNNGV. CDR3 size: 15 residues. CDR3 DNA: TGTACCAGCAGCTTAGCGAGCCGAGGCAATCAGCCCCAGCATTCT. This sequence encodes CTSSLASRGNQPQHS.

Notes on this clonotype: The junction departs from the called germline gene at one end, perhaps through a read error. The chain carries TRBV20-1 and TRBJ2-7; D is possibly TRBD2 (5 bases). The CDR3 covers 15 residues. Germline lookup yields CDR1 DFQATT and CDR2 SNEGSKA (reference sequence). CDR3 in amino acids: CGARVPRGAGYEQYF. The CDR3 DNA sequence: TGCGGTGCTAGAGTTCCCCGGGGTGCGGGCTACGAGCAGTACTTC.

This clonotype has just a few counts. The chain is built from TRBV12-3 or TRBV12-4 and TRBJ2-1; D remains ambiguous. The CDR3 loop spans 14 amino acids. V was clipped by 5 bases and J by 10 bases, with 18 bases between them. This CDR3 reads CASSPSTSRVEQFF. The CDR3 DNA follows: TGTGCCAGCAGTCCATCGACCTCTAGGGTGGAGCAGTTCTTC.

The sample holds a few counts of this clonotype. This sequence joins TRBV20-1 and TRBJ2-1, with D perhaps TRBD1 or TRBD2 (5 bases each). The assigned J gene may be wrong: the sequence end matches TRBJ2-7 better. This CDR3 has 14 residues. The germline CDR1 and CDR2 sequences are DFQATT and SNEGSKA (reference sequence). The CDR3 nucleotides read TGCAGTGCTAGGATCCCGGGACGGCCAGGGAAGCAGTACTTC. It yields the protein CSARIPGRPGKQYF.

The J gene is TRBJ1-5, the V gene TRBV5-6; D is unresolved. Germline assignment: CDR1 SGHDT and CDR2 YYEEEE. The CDR3 is 14 residues long. As DNA, the CDR3 is TGTGTCATCAGCTTGGGCGGCTCGTATCAGCCCCAGCATTTT. Protein: CVISLGGSYQPQHF.

This clonotype showed up just a few times. The chain links TRBV2 to TRBJ1-2; the D is unclear. Trimming shortened V by 4 bases and J by 3 bases, and 12 bases separated the two germline ends. CDR1 and CDR2 (germline): SNHLY, FYNNEI. The CDR3 extends over 14 amino acids. In nucleotides, the CDR3 is TGTGCCAGCAGTGCCCTTGTCATATACTATGGCTACACCTTC. Its protein product is CASSALVIYYGYTF.

Turning to this clonotype: This may be a read error: a much more frequent sequence differs by one nucleotide. No conserved phenylalanine or tryptophan is present at the end of the CDR3, so a read error is the likely explanation. This sequence joins TRBV15 and TRBJ2-3, with D unclear. With 4 bases removed from V and 0 bases from J, the gap between germline ends came to 8 bases. CDR1 and CDR2 (germline): LNHNV, YYDKDF (reference sequence). The CDR3 runs 14 residues. CDR3 amino acids: CATSKLVSTDTQYL. CDR3 in DNA: TGTGCCACCAGCAAGCTCGTCAGCACAGATACGCAGTATTTA.

The gene calls are TRBV5-1 and TRBJ2-6, with D perhaps assigned TRBD1 or TRBD2 (5 bases each). V lost 4 bases and J lost 0, with 11 bases in between. Germline CDR1 and CDR2: SGHRS and YFSETQ. The CDR3 covers 16 residues. This CDR3 reads CASSEGPNSGANVLTF. The CDR3 DNA sequence: TGCGCCAGCAGCGAGGGACCGAACTCTGGGGCCAACGTCCTGACTTTC.

CDR3: CANSATVSYGYTF. The CDR3 coding sequence is TGTGCCAACAGCGCGACAGTTTCCTATGGCTACACCTTC. This chain connects TRBV6-2 or TRBV6-3 to TRBJ1-2, with TRBD1 as a possible D gene (5 bases). Germline V lookup: CDR1 MNHEY, CDR2 SVGEGT. The CDR3 extends over 13 amino acids. Deletions cut 10 bases from V and 4 bases from J, with 16 bases between.

This clonotype was detected only a few times. This may stem from a read error, because a much larger clone lies one nucleotide away. V gene TRBV24-1 combines with J gene TRBJ2-3, with 13 bases lining up with TRBD2. CDR3 length: 20 amino acids. Germline assignment: CDR1 KGHDR and CDR2 SFDVKD. Written as DNA, the CDR3 is TGTGCCATCAGTGATCCCGGGACTAGCGGGAACCCCCTTCAGCCAGATACGCAGTATTTT. This encodes CAISDPGTSGNPLQPDTQYF.

On this clonotype itself: At one of its ends the junction is not consistent with the germline gene, which may arise from a read error. The gene calls are TRBV6-5 and TRBJ1-2, with D uncertain. The CDR3 has 13 residues. Germline CDR1 reads MNHEY; CDR2 reads SVGAGI. The CDR3 region has the DNA TGTGCTAGCAGAAACCCGGTTAGATTAGGCTACACCTTC. Encoded protein: CASRNPVRLGYTF.

This rearrangement joins TRBV5-4 to TRBJ2-1; no clear D gene. Germline V gives CDR1 SGHNT, CDR2 YYREEE (reference sequence). V was cut by 7 bases and J by 10 bases, with 24 bases left in between. CDR3 length equals 15 residues. The CDR3 DNA reads as TGTGCCAGCTGCACCCCCACCAGCGAGGCCAACGAGCAGTTCTTC. This gives the protein CASCTPTSEANEQFF.

V usage is TRBV4-3 and J usage is TRBJ1-4; no definite D call. There are 14 residues in the CDR3. Trimming removed 1 base at V and 11 bases at J, with 14 bases between. CDR1 is LGHNA, CDR2 YSLEER, per germline. CDR3 amino acids: CASSQGPREEKLFF. In nucleotides, the CDR3 is TGCGCCAGCAGCCAAGGTCCGAGGGAGGAGAAACTGTTTTTT.

Worth noting for this clonotype: Because it lacks the conserved phenylalanine or tryptophan at the end, this CDR3 is likely a read error. The rearrangement joins TRBV20-1 to TRBJ2-7, with D unclear. The CDR3 spans 14 residues. Trimming left V 3 bases short and J 3 bases short, with 15 bases between. In germline, CDR1 is DFQATT, CDR2 SNEGSKA (reference sequence). The CDR3, as DNA: TGCAGTGCTAGGGGGTCGGAAGGGCTCTACGAGCAGTACATC. Its translation: CSARGSEGLYEQYI.

Worth noting for this clonotype: One junction end does not reproduce the germline sequence, and a read error may be involved. This sequence joins TRBV20-1 and TRBJ1-1; D unclear. CDR1 is DFQATT, CDR2 SNEGSKA, per germline (reference sequence). The CDR3 consists of 14 residues. The DNA for the CDR3 is TGCAGTGCCAGAGTCCTGACACGGTTGACTGAAGCTTTCTTT. Amino acids: CSARVLTRLTEAFF.

With respect to this clonotype: A junction boundary mismatches the germline segment, possibly from a read error. The chain joins TRBV5-5 to TRBJ1-1, with 10 bases identical to TRBD1. Germline V gene data show CDR1 as SGHKS and CDR2 as YYEKEE (reference sequence). The CDR3 extends over 14 amino acids. In DNA, the CDR3 is TGTGCCAGCAGTGGTAGGGACAGGGGAGTTGAAGGTTTCTTT. It translates to CASSGRDRGVEGFF.

This clonotype was detected a few times. At one end the junction does not follow the germline gene, possibly because of a read error. The chain uses TRBV6-5 and TRBJ1-2; D unresolved. CDR1 is MNHEY, CDR2 SVGAGI, per germline. The CDR3 has 14 amino acids. CDR3 bases: TGTGCCAGCCATCGTCTGGGCGATAACTATGGCTACACATTC. Encoded protein: CASHRLGDNYGYTF.

This clonotype was counted a few times. A read error may account for a junction end that differs from germline. The J gene is TRBJ2-4, the V gene TRBV4-1, with 7 bases matching TRBD2. This CDR3 is 17 amino acids long. Per germline, CDR1 MGHRA and CDR2 YSYEKL. DNA of the CDR3: TGCGCCAGGAGCCCTGGTAGTGGAGGACTAGTCAAAAACATTCAGTACTTC. This gives the protein CARSPGSGGLVKNIQYF.

Comment on this clonotype: Relative to the germline gene, one junction end is altered; a read error may explain this. The V gene is TRBV6-6, the J gene TRBJ1-2, with 10 bases matching TRBD1. Per germline, CDR1 MNHNY and CDR2 SVGAGI (reference sequence). The CDR3 length is 16 residues. In DNA form, the CDR3 reads TGTGCCAACAGCCACCGGGACAGGGGATCTGGCTATGGCTACAAGTTC. This sequence encodes CANSHRDRGSGYGYKF.

Note on this clonotype: An end of the junction does not agree with germline; a read error may underlie this. The V gene is TRBV11-2, the J gene TRBJ2-1, with 9 nucleotides matching TRBD2. This CDR3 region has 16 residues. CDR1 SGHAT and CDR2 FQNNGV come from the germline V gene. For the CDR3, the DNA is TGTGCCAACAGCCGGATGATAGTAGCGGGGGACAATGAGCAATTCTTC. As protein: CANSRMIVAGDNEQFF.

Notes on this clonotype: Likely a read error: the CDR3 ends without its conserved phenylalanine or tryptophan. The genes are TRBV11-2 and TRBJ2-7; the D is unclear. There are 15 residues in the CDR3. Germline CDR1 SGHAT, CDR2 FQNNGV. In nucleotides, the CDR3 is TGTGTCAGCACCTTATCTCCGAGTCCCTCCTACGAGCAGTACCTC. Amino acids: CVSTLSPSPSYEQYL.

Concerning this clonotype itself: At one end, the junction sequence differs from germline, possibly due to a read error. In DNA, the CDR3 is TGCAGTGCGGTGGGGTGCTACGAGCAGTACTTT. Residues: CSAVGCYEQYF. The chain joins TRBV20-1 to TRBJ2-7; D not resolved. Germline lookup yields CDR1 DFQATT and CDR2 SNEGSKA (reference sequence). The CDR3 is 11 amino acids.